The present entry profiles one TCR beta chain with its context. This specimen belongs to a study of shared clonotypes between healthy human individuals. The CDR3 covers 15 residues. Germline loops: CDR1 GTSNPN, CDR2 SVGIG (reference sequence). The ends were cut back, 0 bases at V and 2 bases at J, with 14 bases in the middle. The data were produced by immunoSEQ multiplex PCR, yet TCRdb's version contains in-frame clones alone and is incomplete. The data contain 1,500,000 or so clones, about 98.5% of them singletons. J is TRBJ2-7 and V is TRBV30, with D perhaps matching TRBD1 (6 bases). Specimen: naive CD4+ T cells sorted from blood. This sample's subset: CD45RA+ positively selected. This receptor was obtained from a man aged 25 to 45 in good health. CDR3 nucleotides: TGTGCCTGGAGTGTACCAGGGGCACGGACCTACGAGCAGTACTTC. Translating gives CAWSVPGARTYEQYF.